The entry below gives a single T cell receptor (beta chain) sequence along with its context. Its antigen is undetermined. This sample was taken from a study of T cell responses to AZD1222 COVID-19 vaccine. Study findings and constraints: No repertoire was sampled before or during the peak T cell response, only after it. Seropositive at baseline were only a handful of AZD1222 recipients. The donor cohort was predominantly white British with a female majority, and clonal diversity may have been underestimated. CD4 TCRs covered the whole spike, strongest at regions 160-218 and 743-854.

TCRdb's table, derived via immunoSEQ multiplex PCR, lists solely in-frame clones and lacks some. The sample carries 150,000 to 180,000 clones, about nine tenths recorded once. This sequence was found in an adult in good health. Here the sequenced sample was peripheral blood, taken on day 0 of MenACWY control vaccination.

In DNA form, the CDR3 reads TGTGCCAGCAGCGTAGAGGGGGGCACAGATACGCAGTATTTT. Amino acid sequence: CASSVEGGTDTQYF. This chain connects TRBV9 to TRBJ2-3; maybe TRBD1 (6 bases). Trimming removed 0 bases from V and 1 base from J, with 6 bases in between. The CDR3 spans 14 residues. CDR1 is SGDLS and CDR2 is YYNGEE in the germline V gene.